These 20 T cell receptor beta chains were all obtained from the same sample, sequenced in a study of T-cell reconstitution after alpha-beta-depleted transplantation in children. Unique molecular identifiers were used in preparing the TCRbeta library. TCRdb re-called the PCR reads with MiXCR, one entry per CDR3 protein. The top ten hold more than 6.5% of the sample, which has 75,000 to 100,000 distinct CDR3 sequences, 6.5% to 8.5% seen once. Material: PBMCs from the stem cell graft donor, obtained from the stem cell graft. Source of these receptors: a human donor who donated a stem cell graft to a child with congenital amegakaryocytic thrombocytopenia.

The chain employs TRBV5-1 and TRBJ2-5; possibly TRBD2 for D (5 bases). There are 15 residues in the CDR3. Germline values: CDR1 SGHRS, CDR2 YFSETQ. Deletions cut 7 bases from V and 1 base from J, with 17 bases between. CDR3 nucleotide sequence: TGCGCCAGCTCACCGCGGGCCCAGTCCCAAGAGACCCAGTACTTC. As protein: CASSPRAQSQETQYF.

This clonotype was observed many times. The chain combines TRBV18 with TRBJ2-7, with 9 bases lining up with TRBD1. Germline CDR1 is KGHSH and CDR2 is LQKENI. This CDR3 region has 15 residues. J gave up 3 bases and V 6 bases, and 9 bases lay outside the gene matches. CDR3 nucleotide sequence: TGTGCCAGCTCTCGGGGGACAGGGTCCTACTACGAGCAGTACTTC. Translation: CASSRGTGSYYEQYF.

This clonotype was detected ten times or more. V usage is TRBV6-1 and J usage is TRBJ1-1; unclear D gene. Trimming stripped 2 bases from V and 6 bases from J, with 10 bases between. The CDR3 sequence is 13 residues long. Germline CDR1 reads MNHNS; CDR2 reads SASEGT. The CDR3 protein is CASSEILSSEAFF. The CDR3 DNA follows: TGTGCCAGCAGTGAAATCCTTTCCTCTGAAGCTTTCTTT.

This clonotype has at least ten counts. CDR3 protein: CASSEHGGGGADTQYF. The CDR3 bases are TGTGCCAGCAGTGAACATGGCGGCGGTGGGGCAGATACGCAGTATTTT. The chain links TRBV6-1 to TRBJ2-3; D gene ambiguous. The CDR3 has 16 amino acids. Germline CDR1 and CDR2: MNHNS and SASEGT. With 2 bases removed from V and 4 bases from J, the gap between germline ends came to 16 bases.

Here the CDR3 reads CASSQDPQATEAFF. DNA of the CDR3: TGCGCCAGCAGCCAAGATCCGCAGGCGACTGAAGCTTTCTTT. The J gene is TRBJ1-1, the V gene TRBV4-3; D is uncertain. Germline CDR1 and CDR2: LGHNA and YSLEER. CDR3 length equals 14 residues. V lost 0 bases and J 5 bases, leaving 10 bases between the germline ends.

This clonotype was recorded many times. J is TRBJ2-7 and V is TRBV7-9; D may be TRBD2 (7 bases). This CDR3 contains 14 residues. The germline V gene encodes CDR1 SEHNR and CDR2 FQNEAQ (reference sequence). V was shortened by 5 bases and J by 3 bases, with 14 bases between the two germline ends. In DNA, the CDR3 is TGTGCCAGCAGCCTCAGCGGGACAAGCTACGAGCAGTACTTC. Translating it yields CASSLSGTSYEQYF.

In this sample, this clonotype turned up many times. V gene TRBV6-1 combines with J gene TRBJ2-1; TRBD2 matches 7 bases. Unmatched junction bases numbered 3, after V lost 3 bases and J lost 7 bases. CDR3 length: 13 residues. Germline V gives CDR1 MNHNS, CDR2 SASEGT. The CDR3 protein is CASSENGGNEQFF. CDR3 coding DNA: TGTGCCAGCAGTGAGAACGGGGGGAATGAGCAGTTCTTC.

This clonotype was counted many times. The chain is built from TRBV6-1 and TRBJ2-5; D possibly matches TRBD1 or TRBD2 (5 bases each). The V gene's germline CDR1 is MNHNS and CDR2 SASEGT. V dropped 6 bases and J dropped 5 bases, with 13 bases sitting between them. This CDR3 has 13 residues. CDR3 in DNA: TGTGCCAGCAGCGAAACCAGGGAGGAGACCCAGTACTTC. It codes for CASSETREETQYF.

This clonotype was observed at least ten times. The chain combines TRBV12-3 or TRBV12-4 with TRBJ2-7, with D perhaps matching TRBD2 (5 bases). The CDR3 covers 13 residues. V was clipped by 3 bases and J by 7 bases, with 13 bases between them. The CDR3 here is CASSLGREVEQYF. The CDR3 nucleotides read TGTGCCAGCAGTTTGGGCCGGGAAGTTGAGCAGTACTTC.

There are many counts of this clonotype. The chain links TRBV9 to TRBJ1-5, with D possibly TRBD1 on 5 matching bases. This CDR3 has 14 residues. Germline V lookup: CDR1 SGDLS, CDR2 YYNGEE. V was clipped by 0 bases and J by 6 bases, with 10 bases between them. CDR3 residues: CASSVGGEGQPQHF. The CDR3 nucleotides read TGTGCCAGCAGCGTAGGAGGGGAGGGTCAGCCCCAGCATTTT.

This clonotype has at least ten counts. The rearrangement joins TRBV12-3 or TRBV12-4 to TRBJ1-1, with TRBD1 as a possible D gene (5 bases). Trimming left V 4 bases short and J 0 bases short, with 9 bases between. This CDR3 is built from 14 residues. CDR3 sequence reads: CASSSGLVNTEAFF. CDR3 sequence (DNA): TGTGCCAGCAGTTCGGGACTGGTGAACACTGAAGCTTTCTTT.

This clonotype was observed many times. The V and J genes are TRBV5-1 and TRBJ2-1; 7 bases are shared with TRBD1. Germline V gives CDR1 SGHRS, CDR2 YFSETQ. V lost 0 bases to trimming and J lost 6 bases; unmatched junction nucleotides: 6. The CDR3 is 15 amino acids. The CDR3 coding sequence is TGCGCCAGCAGCTTGGCCGGGACAGATATCAATGAGCAGTTCTTC. Its translation: CASSLAGTDINEQFF.

The table lists this clonotype with many counts. The chain recombines TRBV20-1 with TRBJ2-5; the match to TRBD2 covers 10 bases. J lost 5 bases, V lost 6 bases, and 18 bases had no gene match. CDR3 size: 17 residues. The germline V gene has CDR1 DFQATT and CDR2 SNEGSKA (reference sequence). CDR3 DNA: TGCAGTGCCCGAAGTCCTCCCCGCAGCGGGGGGGCCGAGACCCAGTACTTC. It yields the protein CSARSPPRSGGAETQYF.

In its sample, this clonotype was seen a few times. The chain combines TRBV6-1 with TRBJ1-3; D unclear. Germline V gene data show CDR1 as MNHNS and CDR2 as SASEGT. V was pared by 2 bases and J by 1 base, with 9 bases between. The CDR3 has 15 residues. The DNA for the CDR3 is TGTGCCAGCAGTGAATCGGGTGGATCTGGAAACACCATATATTTT. It codes for CASSESGGSGNTIYF.

The chain uses TRBV4-1 and TRBJ1-6; D is perhaps TRBD1 (5 bases). The CDR3 totals 15 residues. Trimming stripped 8 bases from V and 7 bases from J, with 18 bases between. Germline CDR1 and CDR2: MGHRA and YSYEKL. The CDR3, as DNA: TGCGCCAGCCGGGACTCCGTGGGGGGGAATTCACCCCTCCACTTT. As protein: CASRDSVGGNSPLHF.

This clonotype was picked up many times. This chain joins TRBV10-3 and TRBJ1-6; D is ambiguous. This CDR3 region has 15 residues. V was cut by 0 bases and J by 7 bases, with 10 bases left in between. The germline CDR1 and CDR2 sequences are ENHRY and SYGVKD. The CDR3 loop reads CAISESIPTNSPLHF. CDR3 nucleotides: TGTGCCATCAGTGAGTCGATTCCCACGAATTCACCCCTCCACTTT.

This clonotype was observed at least ten times. The genes are TRBV20-1 and TRBJ2-7; D is tentatively TRBD1 or TRBD2 (5 bases each). The CDR3 totals 16 residues. Per the germline V gene, CDR1 is DFQATT and CDR2 is SNEGSKA (reference sequence). With 0 bases removed from V and 2 bases from J, the gap between germline ends came to 17 bases. This CDR3 reads CSARDPLGTLTYEQYF. CDR3 bases: TGCAGTGCTAGAGATCCCCTAGGGACCCTAACCTACGAGCAGTACTTC.

There are many counts of this clonotype. J is TRBJ2-1 and V is TRBV5-4, with D perhaps being TRBD1 or TRBD2 (6 bases each). The CDR3 spans 14 residues. Trimming left V 4 bases short and J 6 bases short, with 14 bases between. CDR1 is SGHNT, CDR2 YYREEE, per germline (reference sequence). The CDR3 DNA reads as TGTGCCAGCAGCCCTCGGGGGCAAGGCAATGAGCAGTTCTTC. It is translated as CASSPRGQGNEQFF.

This chain uses TRBV20-1 with TRBJ2-1; 8 bases fit TRBD1. The CDR3 length is 14 residues. Germline loops: CDR1 DFQATT, CDR2 SNEGSKA (reference sequence). With 5 bases clipped from V and 4 bases from J, the junction kept 7 bases outside the gene matches. The CDR3 nucleotides read TGCAGTGCTGGGGGACAGGTCCAATACAATGAGCAGTTCTTC. It yields the protein CSAGGQVQYNEQFF.

This clonotype was seen repeatedly, ten times or more. This chain connects TRBV20-1 to TRBJ2-3; 12 nucleotides match TRBD1. This CDR3 is 14 amino acids long. The germline gives CDR1 DFQATT, CDR2 SNEGSKA (reference sequence). The V and J ends lost 6 bases and 4 bases, in that order; junction bases with no gene match: 5. For the CDR3, the DNA is TGCAGTGCCGCGGGACAGGGGGCTTCAGATACGCAGTATTTT. Protein sequence: CSAAGQGASDTQYF.